The clone carrying this T cell receptor (beta chain) was counted a single time. Only in-frame clones appear in the TCRdb table, and some are missing; sequencing was by immunoSEQ multiplex PCR. Among some 86,000 clones, approximately 94% were seen once, and the ten largest hold about 10%. Excluded were patients having autoimmune disease history or systemic immunosuppression. The entry originates in a study of OX40 agonist ivuxolimab in advanced cancers. For the study at large: Patients with hepatocellular carcinoma, melanoma, renal cell or head and neck cancer made up the dose-escalation patients. A mean age of around 63 years, range 23 to 79, was recorded, and approximately 85% were male.

This material consisted of CD4+ or CD8+ T cells sorted from blood, taken in a trial of the OX40 agonist ivuxolimab. This receptor was taken from an adult with an advanced solid tumor such as melanoma, head and neck, liver or kidney cancer.

The DNA of the CDR3 is TGCGCCAGCAGGTATACGGGGGAGACAGATACGCAGTATTTT. Its translation is CASRYTGETDTQYF. V and J are TRBV10-1 and TRBJ2-3, with D possibly TRBD2 on 6 matching bases. The CDR3 contains 14 residues. Trimming removed 6 bases at V and 3 bases at J, with 13 bases between. CDR1 is WNHNN and CDR2 is SYGVQD in the germline V gene (reference sequence).